Listed below are T cell receptor beta chains from one sample, sequenced in a study of T cell responses to AZD1222 COVID-19 vaccine. Measured with immunoSEQ multiplex PCR; TCRdb has only the in-frame clones, and not every one. This table has 95,000 to 150,000 clones, about 85% appearing once. Here the sequenced sample was peripheral blood, taken on day 0 of AZD1222 vaccination. The receptors were gathered from an adult in good health. CDR3s include the opening cysteine and the closing phenylalanine or tryptophan. Each record gives: CDR3 length, clone size, J gene, V gene, D gene, CDR3 protein, CDR3 DNA. A D gene is named only where the DNA matches it firmly. Clone size is not always given. Where it is, it says once, few, many or a class for expanded clones.

13 | NA | TRBJ1-1 | TRBV2 | NA | CASSDSVNTEAFF | TGTGCCAGCAGTGATTCGGTGAACACTGAAGCTTTCTTT
13 | NA | TRBJ1-4 | TRBV6-5 | NA | CATHGRRNEKLFF | TGTGCCACGCACGGACGTCGAAATGAAAAACTGTTTTTT
13 | NA | TRBJ1-4 | TRBV5-1 | NA | CASSLGGSEKLFF | TGCGCCAGCAGCTTAGGGGGGAGTGAAAAACTGTTTTTT
14 | NA | TRBJ1-5 | TRBV19 | NA | CASSIRVGDQPQHF | TGTGCCAGTAGTATCCGGGTAGGCGATCAGCCCCAGCATTTT
17 | NA | TRBJ2-2 | TRBV19 | TRBD2 | CASSILAGGLSTGELFF | TGTGCCAGTAGTATCTTAGCGGGGGGGCTTTCGACCGGGGAGCTGTTTTTT
14 | NA | TRBJ2-1 | TRBV5-4 | NA | CASSFLGLYNEQFF | TGTGCCAGCAGCTTCTTAGGTCTCTACAATGAGCAGTTCTTC
14 | NA | TRBJ1-5 | TRBV28 | NA | CASRKGRALGPQHF | TGTGCCAGCAGAAAAGGCCGGGCACTGGGGCCCCAGCATTTT
15 | NA | TRBJ1-1 | TRBV6-5 | NA | CASSYRLAEGTEAFF | TGTGCCAGCAGTTACAGGCTAGCGGAGGGAACTGAAGCTTTCTTT
13 | NA | TRBJ1-2 | TRBV7-3 | NA | CASSSQGVDGYTF | TGTGCCAGCAGCTCCCAGGGTGTAGATGGCTACACCTTC
12 | NA | TRBJ1-3 | TRBV5-1 | NA | CASSLAQVPIYF | TGCGCCAGCAGCTTGGCCCAGGTCCCCATATATTTT
16 | once | TRBJ2-3 | TRBV6-6 | NA | CASSFYSGPRTDTQYF | TGTGCCAGCAGTTTCTATTCGGGACCCCGCACAGATACGCAGTATTTT
15 | NA | TRBJ1-4 | TRBV19 | NA | CASSYSGTTNEKLFF | TGTGCCAGTAGCTACTCCGGGACAACTAATGAAAAACTGTTTTTT
14 | NA | TRBJ1-1 | TRBV6-2/TRBV6-3 | NA | CASSPFGQNTEAFF | TGTGCCAGCAGTCCCTTCGGGCAAAACACTGAAGCTTTCTTT
14 | NA | TRBJ1-3 | TRBV14 | NA | CASSQWHSGNTIYF | TGTGCCAGCAGCCAGTGGCACTCTGGAAACACCATATATTTT
15 | NA | TRBJ2-5 | TRBV28 | NA | CASSLRQATRETQYF | TGTGCCAGCAGTCTCAGACAGGCCACGAGGGAGACCCAGTACTTC
13 | NA | TRBJ2-7 | TRBV29-1 | NA | CSVVTGAEYEQYF | TGCAGCGTTGTTACGGGGGCCGAATACGAGCAGTACTTC
12 | NA | TRBJ2-3 | TRBV4-2 | NA | CASSPGGDTQYF | TGTGCCAGCAGCCCTGGGGGGGATACGCAGTATTTT
12 | NA | TRBJ2-6 | TRBV30 | NA | CAWHSGANVLTF | TGTGCCTGGCACTCTGGGGCCAACGTCCTGACTTTC
16 | NA | TRBJ2-7 | TRBV7-8 | NA | CASSLVWAAETYEQYF | TGTGCCAGCAGCTTAGTATGGGCAGCCGAGACCTACGAGCAGTACTTC
14 | NA | TRBJ1-2 | TRBV5-1 | TRBD1 | CASSQKQGAYGYTF | TGCGCCAGCAGCCAAAAACAGGGGGCCTATGGCTACACCTTC
15 | NA | TRBJ1-3 | TRBV13 | NA | CASSPYTGIENTIYF | TGTGCCAGCAGCCCCTATACAGGGATCGAAAACACCATATATTTT
14 | once | TRBJ1-1 | TRBV28 | NA | CASTPSRGNTEAFF | TGTGCCAGCACCCCATCCCGGGGGAACACTGAAGCTTTCTTT
16 | NA | TRBJ2-3 | TRBV7-9 | TRBD2 | CASSKGLAVNTDTQYF | TGTGCCAGCAGCAAGGGACTAGCGGTAAACACAGATACGCAGTATTTT
16 | few | TRBJ1-5 | TRBV19 | NA | CASSNSPGASNQPQHF | TGTGCCAGTAGTAATTCCCCAGGGGCTTCCAATCAGCCCCAGCATTTT
12 | NA | TRBJ1-1 | TRBV5-8 | NA | CASSLIRERAFF | TGTGCCAGCAGCTTGATTAGGGAGAGAGCTTTCTTT
19 | NA | TRBJ2-2 | TRBV10-3 | NA | CAISESFVRGRENTGELFF | TGTGCCATCAGTGAGTCGTTTGTCAGGGGTCGCGAGAACACCGGGGAGCTGTTTTTT
12 | NA | TRBJ2-7 | TRBV3-1/TRBV3-2 | NA | CASSPLWGEQYF | TGTGCCAGCAGCCCGCTGTGGGGGGAGCAGTACTTC
12 | NA | TRBJ1-1 | TRBV6-5 | NA | CATWSSFPEAFF | TGTGCCACCTGGTCAAGTTTCCCTGAAGCTTTCTTT